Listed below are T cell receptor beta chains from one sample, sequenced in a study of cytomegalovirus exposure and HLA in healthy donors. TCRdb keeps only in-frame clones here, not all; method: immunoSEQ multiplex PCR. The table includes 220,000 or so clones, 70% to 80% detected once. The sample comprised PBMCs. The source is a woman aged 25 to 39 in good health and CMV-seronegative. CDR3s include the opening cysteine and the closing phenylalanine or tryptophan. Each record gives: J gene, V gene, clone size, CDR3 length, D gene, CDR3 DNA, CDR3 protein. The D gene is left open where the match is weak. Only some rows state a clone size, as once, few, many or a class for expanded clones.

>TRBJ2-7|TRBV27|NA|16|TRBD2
TGTGCCAGCAGACCGACACTAGCGGGAGAAGTTTGGGAGCAGTACTTC
CASRPTLAGEVWEQYF
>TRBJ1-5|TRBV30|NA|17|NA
TGTGCCTGGAGTGGTTTGGGGGGGCCCGTCGGCAATCAGCCCCAGCATTTT
CAWSGLGGPVGNQPQHF
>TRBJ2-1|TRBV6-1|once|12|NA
TGTGCCACTGGACTGATCTACAATGAGCAGTTCTTC
CATGLIYNEQFF
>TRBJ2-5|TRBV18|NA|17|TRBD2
TGTGCCAGCTCACCACTTGGACTAGCGGGGGGCCAGGAGACCCAGTACTTC
CASSPLGLAGGQETQYF
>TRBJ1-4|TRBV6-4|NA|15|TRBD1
TGTGCCAGCAGTCTCGGACAGGGGAGAGGAGAAAAACTGTTTTTT
CASSLGQGRGEKLFF
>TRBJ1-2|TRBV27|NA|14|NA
TGTGCCAGCAGTTCGAACCAGGGGTGGGATGGCTACACCTTC
CASSSNQGWDGYTF
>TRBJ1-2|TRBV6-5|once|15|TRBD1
TGTGCCAGCAGTTACTCCGGACAGGGGAACTATGGCTACACCTTC
CASSYSGQGNYGYTF
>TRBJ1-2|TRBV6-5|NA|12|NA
TGTGCCAGCAGAACCGGGACACATGGCTACACCTTC
CASRTGTHGYTF
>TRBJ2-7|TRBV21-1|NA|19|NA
TGTGCCAGCAGAATATTTCCCGCTGGAATAGCGGATCTCTCCTACGAGCAGTACTTC
CASRIFPAGIADLSYEQYF
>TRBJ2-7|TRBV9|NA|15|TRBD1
TGTGCCAGCAGCGCGGGGACAGGGGTTCCCTACGAGCAGTACTTC
CASSAGTGVPYEQYF
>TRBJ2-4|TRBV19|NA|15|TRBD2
TGTGCCAGTAGTCCAACTAGCGGGAGGTTCATCATTCAGTACTTC
CASSPTSGRFIIQYF
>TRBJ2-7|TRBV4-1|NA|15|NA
TGCGCCAGCAGCCAAGGGAATTTCGGGGGCTACGAGCAGTACTTC
CASSQGNFGGYEQYF
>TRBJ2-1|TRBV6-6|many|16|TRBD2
TGTGCCAGCAGTTATGGAACTAGCGGGGGGGCCAATGAGCAGTTCTTC
CASSYGTSGGANEQFF
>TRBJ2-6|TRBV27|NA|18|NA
TGTGCCAGCAGTTCCACGAGGGGGATTAGCTCTGGGGCCAACGTCCTGACTTTC
CASSSTRGISSGANVLTF
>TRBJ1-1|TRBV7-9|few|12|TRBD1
TGTGCCAGCAGCTTGGAGGGGGCCGAAGCTTTCTTT
CASSLEGAEAFF
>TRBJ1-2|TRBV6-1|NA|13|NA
TGTGCCAGCAGTCGGGAGCCGGGAGGTGGCTACACCTTC
CASSREPGGGYTF
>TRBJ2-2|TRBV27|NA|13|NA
TGTGCCAGCAGTCTTAGAGGCACCGGGGAGCTGTTTTTT
CASSLRGTGELFF
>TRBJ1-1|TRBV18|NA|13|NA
TGTGCCAGCTCACAGGGGGTCGGCACTGAAGCTTTCTTT
CASSQGVGTEAFF
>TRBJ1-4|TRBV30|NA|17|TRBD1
TGTGCCTGGAGTGACAAGCGCACAGGGGGCTCTTATGAAAAACTGTTTTTT
CAWSDKRTGGSYEKLFF
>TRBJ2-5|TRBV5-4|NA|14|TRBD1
TGTGCCAGCAGCTTGGGTGGACAGGGGGAGACCCAGTACTTC
CASSLGGQGETQYF
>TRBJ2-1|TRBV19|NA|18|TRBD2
TGTGCCACTAGTATCCAAAACGCCGCTAGCGGGATAGACGATGAGCAGTTCTTC
CATSIQNAASGIDDEQFF
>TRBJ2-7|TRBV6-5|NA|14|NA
TGTGCCAGCAGTGAGTCCCTAAGGGGGTCCGAGCAGTACTTC
CASSESLRGSEQYF
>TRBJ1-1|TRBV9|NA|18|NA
TGTGCCAGCAGCTTGACACGGGTGGAGGGCGACGGAAACACTGAAGCTTTCTTT
CASSLTRVEGDGNTEAFF
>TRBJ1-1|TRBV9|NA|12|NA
TGTGCCAGCAGTAGAGGGGAGGCTGAAGCTTTCTTT
CASSRGEAEAFF
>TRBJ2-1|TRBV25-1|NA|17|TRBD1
TGTGCCAGCAGTAACACAGGGGGATTGAGCTCCTACAATGAGCAGTTCTTC
CASSNTGGLSSYNEQFF
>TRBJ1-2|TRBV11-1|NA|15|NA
TGTGCCAGCAGCTTTGGGCAGGGGACGGACTATGGCTACACCTTC
CASSFGQGTDYGYTF
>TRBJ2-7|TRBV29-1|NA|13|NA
TGCAGCGTATCACCGGGACAAGACTACGAGCAGTACTTC
CSVSPGQDYEQYF
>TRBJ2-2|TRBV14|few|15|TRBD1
TGTGCCAGCAGCCAAGTAAGGGGGCTTGCCGGGGAGCTGTTTTTT
CASSQVRGLAGELFF
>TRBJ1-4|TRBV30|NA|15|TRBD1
TGTGCCTGGAGTCTGCCGACAGGGGGAGGCGAAAAACTGTTTTTT
CAWSLPTGGGEKLFF
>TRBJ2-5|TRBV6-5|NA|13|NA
TGTGCCAGCAGTTACTCCGTCCGGGGGACCCAGTACTTC
CASSYSVRGTQYF
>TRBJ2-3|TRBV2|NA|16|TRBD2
TGTGCCAGCAGACTCAGGACTAGCGGAACCACAGATACGCAGTATTTT
CASRLRTSGTTDTQYF